This passage covers 3 T cell receptor beta chains from one sample sequenced in a study of T cells in Graves' hyperthyroidism and ophthalmopathy. The investigators amplified TCR beta CDR3 regions from RNA transcripts. First-round RT-PCR targeting the TCR CDR3 was performed with the HTBI primer set. MiXCR was run by TCRdb on the multiplex PCR reads, yielding one entry per CDR3 protein. This table has more than 300,000 distinct CDR3 sequences, around 13% appearing once. Sequences were obtained from blood. The receptors originated from a woman aged 18-29 years with Graves' hyperthyroidism.

In its sample, this clonotype was seen many times. This chain connects TRBV5-1 to TRBJ2-3, with 7 bases identical to TRBD2. This CDR3 has 14 amino acids. Germline CDR1 reads SGHRS; CDR2 reads YFSETQ. J gave up 5 bases and V 4 bases, and 7 bases lay outside the gene matches. The CDR3 loop reads CASSARAGRDTQYF. DNA for the CDR3: TGCGCCAGCAGCGCCCGAGCGGGGCGAGATACGCAGTATTTT. The variable domain in full, with the rest retrieved from reference TRBV5-1 and TRBJ2-3, is KAGVTQTPRYLIKTRGQQVTLSCSPISGHRSVSWYQQTPGQGLQFLFEYFSETQRNKGNFPGRFSGRQFSNSRSEMNVSTLELGDSALYLCASSARAGRDTQYFGPGTRLTVL.

This clonotype occurred many times. The genes are TRBV7-2 and TRBJ2-5; D unclear. Germline CDR1 is SGHTA and CDR2 is FQGNSA. There are 13 residues in the CDR3. V shed 8 bases and J shed 2 bases, with 12 bases lying between them. In DNA form, the CDR3 reads TGTGCCAGCGTCCGGAATCTGCAAGAGACCCAGTACTTC. Its translation: CASVRNLQETQYF.

This clonotype was observed at least ten times. The rearrangement joins TRBV7-9 to TRBJ2-7; tentative D call: TRBD1 (5 bases). The CDR3 has 15 amino acids. Germline loops: CDR1 SEHNR, CDR2 FQNEAQ (reference sequence). The ends were cut back, 5 bases at V and 3 bases at J, with 17 bases in the middle. This CDR3 reads CASSRSVGRVYEQYF. As DNA, the CDR3 is TGTGCCAGCAGCCGAAGTGTGGGCAGGGTCTACGAGCAGTACTTC.